Shown below are 15 T cell receptor beta chains from a single sample sequenced in a study of cytomegalovirus exposure and HLA in healthy donors (dated by TCRdb to about 2017). The method behind the library was the immunoSEQ multiplex PCR assay. A mixture of 60 forward primers for TCR Vbeta segments and 13 reverse primers for TCR Jbeta segments was used in the multiplex PCR. In TCRdb, the immuneACCESS table is reduced to in-frame sequences with V and J assigned. These tables do not hold every clone; where another copy was compared, an unresolved V gene accounts for under half, and the others remain unexplained. The sample table holds fewer than 350,000 clones, of which roughly 90% were seen once. Roughly 2.3% of the sample lies in the top ten. The sample comprised PBMCs. These receptors came from a woman between 18 and 30 years old in good health and CMV-seronegative.

This rearrangement joins TRBV4-1 to TRBJ2-7, with a weak D call TRBD2 (6 bases). This CDR3 contains 13 residues. CDR1 and CDR2 from the germline V gene are MGHRA and YSYEKL. Trimming left V 1 base short and J 7 bases short, with 11 bases between. CDR3 coding DNA: TGCGCCAGCAGCCAAGTGGGACTTCATGAGCAGTACTTC. Protein sequence: CASSQVGLHEQYF.

This rearrangement joins TRBV11-2 to TRBJ1-1; D remains ambiguous. The CDR3 totals 13 residues. CDR1 is SGHAT and CDR2 is FQNNGV in the germline V gene. V was clipped by 1 base and J by 0 bases, with 3 bases between them. The DNA for the CDR3 is TGTGCCAGCAGCTTAGCGGTGAACACTGAAGCTTTCTTT. This sequence encodes CASSLAVNTEAFF.

The chain combines TRBV7-8 with TRBJ2-1; 7 bases fit TRBD2. V dropped 2 bases and J dropped 9; count of bases not matched to a gene: 10. The CDR3 is made up of 15 amino acids. CDR1 and CDR2 from the germline V gene are SGHVS and FQNEAQ. DNA for the CDR3: TGTGCCAGCAGCTTAATGGGCGGGGGTCTTAGTGAGCAGTTCTTC. This sequence encodes CASSLMGGGLSEQFF.

This rearrangement joins TRBV7-9 to TRBJ1-1, with 9 bases aligning to TRBD1. This CDR3 has 14 amino acids. The junction had 5 bases not matched to a gene; V was cut back by 1 base and J by 8 bases. The germline V gene encodes CDR1 SEHNR and CDR2 FQNEAQ (reference sequence). Here the CDR3 reads CASSLGTGDPEAFF. The DNA for the CDR3 is TGTGCCAGCAGCTTAGGGACAGGGGATCCGGAAGCTTTCTTT. The full variable domain, rest sourced from reference TRBV7-9 and TRBJ1-1, is DTGVSQNPRHKITKRGQNVTFRCDPISEHNRLYWYRQTLGQGPEFLTYFQNEAQLEKSRLLSDRFSAERPKGSFSTLEIQRTEQGDSAMYLCASSLGTGDPEAFFGQGTRLTVV.

In regard to this clone: Germline is not matched at one junction end, which may reflect a read error. This chain links TRBV27 with TRBJ1-4; 7 bases map to TRBD1. This CDR3 has 15 amino acids. Per germline, CDR1 MNHEY and CDR2 SMNVEV (reference sequence). CDR3 sequence reads: CASSLGQAYNERLFF. For the CDR3, the DNA is TGTGCCAGCAGTCTCGGACAGGCCTATAATGAAAGACTGTTTTTT.

The chain joins TRBV6-5 to TRBJ1-3; perhaps TRBD1 as D (5 bases). V dropped 3 bases and J dropped 2 bases, with 11 bases sitting between them. Per germline, CDR1 MNHEY and CDR2 SVGAGI. The CDR3 has 15 residues. CDR3 nucleotide sequence: TGTGCCAGCAGTTATGGGGGACTCACTGGAAACACCATATATTTT. Translating it yields CASSYGGLTGNTIYF.

The chain couples TRBV5-1 to TRBJ1-6; TRBD1 aligns across 7 bases. The CDR3 is 13 amino acids. Germline V gene sequence: CDR1 SGHRS, CDR2 YFSETQ. Trimming cost V 4 bases and J 10 bases; bases outside gene matches: 5. The CDR3 sequence is CASSPGQESPLHF. CDR3 sequence (DNA): TGCGCCAGCAGCCCCGGACAGGAATCACCCCTCCACTTT. Full variable domain (remainder filled in from reference TRBV5-1 and TRBJ1-6): KAGVTQTPRYLIKTRGQQVTLSCSPISGHRSVSWYQQTPGQGLQFLFEYFSETQRNKGNFPGRFSGRQFSNSRSEMNVSTLELGDSALYLCASSPGQESPLHFGNGTRLTVT.

V and J are TRBV30 and TRBJ1-2; D possibly corresponds to TRBD1 (6 bases). V shed 4 bases and J shed 2 bases, with 11 bases lying between them. The CDR3 is made up of 13 amino acids. In germline, CDR1 is GTSNPN, CDR2 SVGIG (reference sequence). CDR3 region: CAWKDRQNYGYTF. The CDR3 DNA follows: TGTGCCTGGAAGGACAGACAGAACTATGGCTACACCTTC.

The rearrangement uses TRBV2 and TRBJ1-2; D gene ambiguous. Germline CDR1 and CDR2: SNHLY and FYNNEI. This CDR3 comprises 13 residues. Trimming took 6 bases from V and 7 from J, leaving 15 bases between them. CDR3 DNA sequence: TGTGCCAGCAGACGACGACTCGTAAGTGGCTACACCTTC. It is translated as CASRRRLVSGYTF.

The V gene is TRBV18, the J gene TRBJ2-1, with D maybe TRBD1 (6 bases). Deletions cut 6 bases from V and 5 bases from J, with 11 bases between. Germline values: CDR1 KGHSH, CDR2 LQKENI. The CDR3 length is 13 residues. In DNA, the CDR3 is TGTGCCAGCTCCTCCGGGACAAACAATGAGCAGTTCTTC. It is translated as CASSSGTNNEQFF.

The chain recombines TRBV6-5 with TRBJ2-7; TRBD1 matches at 10 bases. Germline values: CDR1 MNHEY, CDR2 SVGAGI. V shed 6 bases and J 4 bases; nucleotides not matched to a gene: 6. This CDR3 is 14 amino acids long. In DNA form, the CDR3 reads TGTGCCAGCAGAAGACGGGACAGGGGATACGAGCAGTACTTC. Protein product: CASRRRDRGYEQYF.

The chain couples TRBV7-8 to TRBJ2-7; maybe TRBD1 (9 bases). Germline V gene sequence: CDR1 SGHVS, CDR2 FQNEAQ. This CDR3 contains 16 residues. V lost 2 bases and J 3 bases, leaving 17 bases between the germline ends. The CDR3 DNA follows: TGTGCCAGCAGCTTAAGCGGGGGACAGGGATACTACGAGCAGTACTTC. It is translated as CASSLSGGQGYYEQYF.

In its sample, this clone was seen a few times. The genes are TRBV7-2 and TRBJ2-1; D uncertain. The germline V and J ends were trimmed by 2 bases and 13 bases, with 12 bases remaining between them. Germline assignment: CDR1 SGHTA and CDR2 FQGNSA. The CDR3 runs to 12 residues. The CDR3 DNA reads TGTGCCAGCAGCTTACCAATGGGCCGACAGTTCTTC. Translation: CASSLPMGRQFF.

This chain links TRBV6-6 with TRBJ2-1, with 11 bases matching TRBD2. CDR3 length: 14 residues. Germline CDR1 reads MNHNY; CDR2 reads SVGAGI (reference sequence). V shed 4 bases, J shed 6 bases, and the junction held 2 bases outside the gene matches. CDR3 amino acids: CASSSSGGFNEQFF. CDR3 nucleotides: TGTGCCAGCAGTTCTAGCGGGGGGTTCAATGAGCAGTTCTTC.

This chain connects TRBV6-5 to TRBJ2-1, with 9 bases identical to TRBD1. The germline V gene encodes CDR1 MNHEY and CDR2 SVGAGI. The ends lost 6 bases at V and 4 bases at J; junction bases unmatched: 7. CDR3 length: 15 amino acids. In nucleotides, the CDR3 is TGTGCCAGCAGCCGCGACAGGGGGGCGTACAATGAGCAGTTCTTC. Protein: CASSRDRGAYNEQFF.